The 30 T cell receptor beta chains below were found in one sample sequenced in a study of blood T cells in healthy people across ages. PCR was performed a second time for about 7 to 11 cycles using a sample-barcoded 5' primer and a J-beta primer mix. TCRdb called the 5' RACE reads again in MiXCR, with one record for every CDR3 protein. The sample has fewer than 2,000,000 distinct CDR3 sequences; about 35% are singletons. Sequenced: blood. These receptors all stem from a woman in her twenties or thirties in good health.

The sample holds one count of this clonotype. The chain couples TRBV20-1 to TRBJ2-5, with D possibly matching TRBD2 (5 bases). The CDR3 runs to 14 residues. The V end was cut by 1 base, the J end by 4 bases, with 13 bases between. CDR1 and CDR2 (germline): DFQATT, SNEGSKA (reference sequence). The DNA for the CDR3 is TGCAGTGCTAGAGTGGCTAGCTCGTTAGAGACCCAGTACTTC. It is translated as CSARVASSLETQYF.

The chain is built from TRBV4-1 and TRBJ2-7; D is ambiguous. This CDR3 is built from 14 residues. Germline V gene sequence: CDR1 MGHRA, CDR2 YSYEKL. V lost 0 bases, J lost 3 bases, and 9 bases lay in between. The CDR3: CASSQDLSFYEQYF. The CDR3 nucleotides are TGCGCCAGCAGCCAAGACCTCTCCTTCTACGAGCAGTACTTC.

This clonotype was observed at least ten times. The V and J genes are TRBV20-1 and TRBJ1-1; the D gene is possibly TRBD1 (6 bases). The CDR3 is 13 amino acids. V lost 8 bases, J lost 2 bases, and 15 bases lay in between. CDR1 and CDR2 (germline): DFQATT, SNEGSKA (reference sequence). The CDR3 region has the DNA TGCAGTCCGGGAGGACAGCCCAACACTGAAGCTTTCTTT. The encoded protein is CSPGGQPNTEAFF.

The chain joins TRBV20-1 to TRBJ2-7; D is uncertain. The CDR3 runs 14 residues. Germline CDR1 is DFQATT and CDR2 is SNEGSKA (reference sequence). V shed 4 bases and J shed 5 bases, with 18 bases lying between them. The CDR3 bases are TGCAGTGCTACCCGGGCGCTAGAAAGGAACGAGCAGTACTTC. Protein product: CSATRALERNEQYF.

The V call is TRBV12-3 or TRBV12-4, the J call TRBJ1-2; D is possibly TRBD1 (5 bases). This CDR3 has 14 amino acids. V lost 3 bases, J lost 7 bases, and 15 bases lay in between. The CDR3 region is CASSLNQGVLGYTF. DNA of the CDR3: TGTGCCAGCAGTTTGAATCAGGGTGTACTTGGCTACACCTTC.

The chain uses TRBV20-1 and TRBJ2-4, with 11 bases identical to TRBD1. After removal of 2 bases from V and 8 bases from J, the junction contained 2 bases not matched to a gene. CDR3 size: 13 residues. Germline V gene sequence: CDR1 DFQATT, CDR2 SNEGSKA (reference sequence). The CDR3 region is CSARRTGGYIQYF. CDR3 coding DNA: TGCAGTGCTAGAAGGACAGGGGGCTACATTCAGTACTTC.

Regarding this clonotype: This CDR3 fails to terminate in the conserved phenylalanine or tryptophan, so it likely reflects a read error. This chain connects TRBV9 to TRBJ2-3; D is perhaps TRBD2 (7 bases). There are 16 residues in the CDR3. Germline V gene lookup returns CDR1 SGDLS and CDR2 YYNGEE. Trimming left V 0 bases short and J 0 bases short, with 11 bases between. The CDR3: CASSVDPGGSTDTQYL. The DNA for the CDR3 is TGTGCCAGCAGCGTAGATCCGGGGGGCAGCACAGATACGCAGTATTTG.

There are a few counts of this clonotype. The chain joins TRBV12-3 or TRBV12-4 to TRBJ1-2; 7 nucleotides match TRBD1. V dropped 3 bases and J dropped 2; count of bases not matched to a gene: 6. The CDR3 consists of 15 residues. CDR3 in amino acids: CASSFLDRPNYGYTF. The CDR3 DNA sequence: TGTGCCAGCAGTTTCTTGGACAGGCCAAACTATGGCTACACCTTC.

This clonotype was counted between two and nine times. The chain carries TRBV27 and TRBJ2-3; TRBD2 matches at 9 bases. The CDR3 loop spans 17 amino acids. Trimming cost V 2 bases and J 14 bases; bases outside gene matches: 20. Germline CDR1 is MNHEY and CDR2 is SMNVEV (reference sequence). The CDR3 loop is CASSLGPGLAGIGSLYF. The CDR3, as DNA: TGTGCCAGCAGTTTAGGACCGGGACTAGCAGGGATTGGATCGCTGTATTTT.

The rearrangement links TRBV5-1 to TRBJ1-2; 11 bases align to TRBD1. The CDR3 has 16 amino acids. The germline gives CDR1 SGHRS, CDR2 YFSETQ. The V segment lost 4 bases and the J segment 4 bases; nucleotides outside the gene matches: 9. As DNA, the CDR3 is TGCGCCAGCAGCCCGGGACAGGGGGTCCATTTCTATGGCTACACCTTC. It codes for CASSPGQGVHFYGYTF.

The V call is TRBV4-1, the J call TRBJ2-7; 9 bases are shared with TRBD2. Germline CDR1 reads MGHRA; CDR2 reads YSYEKL. The CDR3 extends over 16 amino acids. J was trimmed by 2 bases and V by 1 base; bases with no gene match: 6. CDR3 bases: TGCGCCAGCAGCCAAGGCGCAGCGGGAGGCCCCTACGAGCAGTACTTC. Protein sequence: CASSQGAAGGPYEQYF.

A few counts support this clonotype. Mismatch with germline at one junction end may stem from a read error. The chain recombines TRBV3-1 with TRBJ1-1; 7 positions agree with TRBD1. The CDR3 contains 15 residues. CDR1 and CDR2 from the germline V gene are LGHDT and YNNKEL (reference sequence). In DNA form, the CDR3 reads TGTGCCAGCAGCCATCCCAGGGGGGAGAACACTGAGGCTTTCTTT. This translates into CASSHPRGENTEAFF.

The rearrangement links TRBV28 to TRBJ2-7, with 9 bases identical to TRBD1. This CDR3 has 18 amino acids. After removal of 3 bases from V and 4 bases from J, the junction contained 16 bases not matched to a gene. Germline CDR1 and CDR2: MDHEN and SYDVKM. In nucleotides, the CDR3 is TGTGCCAGCAGTTTTTTCGGGGACAGGGTGGTGGTAGGGTACGAGCAGTACTTC. It is translated as CASSFFGDRVVVGYEQYF.

As concerns this clonotype: An end of the junction does not agree with germline; a read error may underlie this. The chain couples TRBV7-3 to TRBJ2-2; D is tentatively TRBD1 or TRBD2 (5 bases each). The CDR3 runs to 17 residues. Per the germline V gene, CDR1 is SGHTA and CDR2 is FQGTGA. CDR3: CASSSQSAGFESGERFF. CDR3 DNA: TGTGCCAGCAGCTCTCAGTCGGCAGGGTTCGAGTCCGGGGAGCGGTTTTTT.

The chain carries TRBV7-9 and TRBJ2-2, with TRBD1 matching over 8 bases. Germline trimming cut 4 bases from V and 5 bases from J; bases unmatched to any gene: 9. The CDR3 loop spans 16 amino acids. The germline V gene encodes CDR1 SEHNR and CDR2 FQNEAQ (reference sequence). CDR3: CASSSWTGHITGELFF. CDR3 nucleotides: TGTGCCAGCAGCTCCTGGACAGGGCATATTACCGGGGAGCTGTTTTTT.

This clonotype was seen only once. This rearrangement joins TRBV27 to TRBJ1-1; the D gene is possibly TRBD1 (6 bases). Trimming stripped 2 bases from V and 0 bases from J, with 13 bases between. From germline, CDR1 is MNHEY and CDR2 SMNVEV (reference sequence). CDR3 length: 16 residues. In DNA, the CDR3 is TGTGCCAGCAGTTTAACAGGGCCGCCCTTGAACACTGAAGCTTTCTTT. It specifies CASSLTGPPLNTEAFF.

This clonotype was seen repeatedly, ten times or more. The chain recombines TRBV20-1 with TRBJ2-5; 7 nucleotides align to TRBD2. CDR3 size: 13 residues. J was trimmed by 3 bases and V by 3 bases; bases with no gene match: 4. CDR1 is DFQATT, CDR2 SNEGSKA, per germline (reference sequence). The CDR3 spells CSASRLAEETQYF. For the CDR3, the DNA is TGCAGTGCTAGTAGACTAGCCGAAGAGACCCAGTACTTC.

Turning to this clonotype: At one boundary the junction diverges from the germline segment, which might be a read error. CDR3 sequence reads: CASGHPRAGEDQETQYF. CDR3 in DNA: TGCGCCAGCGGCCACCCCAGGGCGGGAGAGGACCAAGAGACCCAGTACTTC. The rearrangement uses TRBV4-1 and TRBJ2-5; TRBD2 aligns across 7 bases. The germline gives CDR1 MGHRA, CDR2 YSYEKL. This CDR3 contains 17 residues.

This chain joins TRBV7-2 and TRBJ1-2; TRBD1 is a possible D gene (5 bases). Germline V lookup: CDR1 SGHTA, CDR2 FQGNSA. The CDR3 has 16 amino acids. The germline V and J ends were trimmed by 5 bases and 4 bases, with 20 bases remaining between them. CDR3 in amino acids: CASSQNPDIVSYGYTF. DNA for the CDR3: TGTGCCAGCAGCCAAAACCCGGACATAGTTTCCTATGGCTACACCTTC.

This clonotype was detected only a few times. V and J are TRBV4-2 and TRBJ2-3; D uncertain. V lost 4 bases and J lost 1, with 12 bases in between. Germline CDR1 reads LGHNA; CDR2 reads YNFKEQ. This CDR3 is built from 15 residues. This chain's CDR3 is CASSRWRLGTDTQYF. The CDR3 DNA follows: TGTGCCAGCAGCCGCTGGCGGCTAGGCACAGATACGCAGTATTTT.

This chain uses TRBV20-1 with TRBJ1-2; D not resolved. The CDR3 totals 13 residues. V lost 2 bases to trimming and J lost 0 bases, with 7 bases between them. From germline, CDR1 is DFQATT and CDR2 SNEGSKA (reference sequence). The CDR3 coding sequence is TGCAGTGCTAGACGGGGAGCTAACTATGGCTACACCTTC. Its translation is CSARRGANYGYTF.

The chain employs TRBV6-7 and TRBJ1-1; 11 nucleotides line up with TRBD1. TRBV6-7 is marked as an open reading frame, function uncertain. Trimming took 1 base from V and 5 from J; bases not matched to a gene: 6. This CDR3 contains 16 residues. CDR3 bases: TGTGCCAGCAGTTACTGTGAAAGGGACAGGGGGACTGAAGCTTTCTTT. Its protein is CASSYCERDRGTEAFF.

The sample holds many counts of this clonotype. The chain employs TRBV4-1 and TRBJ2-5, with unresolved D. Germline V gene sequence: CDR1 MGHRA, CDR2 YSYEKL. CDR3 length equals 14 residues. Trimming removed 0 bases from V and 2 bases from J, with 7 bases in between. The CDR3 nucleotides are TGCGCCAGCAGCCAAGAGACGCCGCAAGAGACCCAGTACTTC. It codes for CASSQETPQETQYF.

This clonotype came up a few times. The chain recombines TRBV6-1 with TRBJ2-7; TRBD2 might be the D (6 bases). This CDR3 comprises 16 residues. Germline CDR1 MNHNS, CDR2 SASEGT. Trimming removed 2 bases from V and 2 bases from J, with 16 bases in between. In DNA form, the CDR3 reads TGTGCCAGCAGTGAACCGGGATACGGGAGCGCCTACGAGCAGTACTTC. Translation gives CASSEPGYGSAYEQYF.

The V call is TRBV7-9, the J call TRBJ2-1, with D possibly being TRBD1 (7 bases). Germline CDR1 and CDR2: SEHNR and FQNEAQ (reference sequence). The CDR3 covers 16 residues. V was pared by 0 bases and J by 9 bases, with 18 bases between. The CDR3 here is CASSLAEGQSRREQFF. In DNA, the CDR3 is TGTGCCAGCAGCTTAGCGGAGGGACAGTCCCGTCGTGAGCAGTTCTTC.

This clonotype was seen more than once but under ten times. This chain joins TRBV6-1 and TRBJ1-2; possibly TRBD1 for D (5 bases). The V gene lost 0 bases and the J gene lost 3 bases, with 8 bases spanning the gap. This CDR3 is built from 14 residues. The germline CDR1 and CDR2 sequences are MNHNS and SASEGT. The CDR3 loop reads CASSEADRYYGYTF. For the CDR3, the DNA is TGTGCCAGCAGTGAAGCCGACAGATACTATGGCTACACCTTC.

This clonotype was observed a few times. The chain joins TRBV3-1 to TRBJ2-5; 7 nucleotides match TRBD2. V lost 0 bases to trimming and J lost 2 bases; unmatched junction nucleotides: 6. Germline V gives CDR1 LGHDT, CDR2 YNNKEL (reference sequence). The CDR3 is made up of 16 amino acids. CDR3 in DNA: TGTGCCAGCAGCCAAGATATAGGACTAGGTCAAGAGACCCAGTACTTC. Translated, it gives CASSQDIGLGQETQYF.

The table lists this clonotype with a count of one. The genes are TRBV20-1 and TRBJ1-3; TRBD1 might be the D (5 bases). V was shortened by 6 bases and J by 0 bases, with 15 bases between the two germline ends. The CDR3 has 15 amino acids. Germline-derived CDR1 and CDR2 are DFQATT and SNEGSKA (reference sequence). DNA of the CDR3: TGCAGTGCCGCTGGGACTACCTCCTCTGGAAACACCATATATTTT. This codes for CSAAGTTSSGNTIYF.

This clonotype turned up a few times. This rearrangement joins TRBV6-6 to TRBJ2-5, with D perhaps TRBD1 or TRBD2 (5 bases each). Looked up from germline, CDR1 is MNHNY and CDR2 is SVGAGI (reference sequence). With 4 bases removed from V and 2 bases from J, the gap between germline ends came to 11 bases. This CDR3 region has 14 residues. In DNA, the CDR3 is TGTGCCAGCAGTTCGGCGAGGGGTCAAGAGACCCAGTACTTC. It codes for CASSSARGQETQYF.

The chain couples TRBV30 to TRBJ1-2; D not certain. Germline V CDR1 and CDR2: GTSNPN, SVGIG (reference sequence). V lost 1 base and J lost 5, with 8 bases in between. The CDR3 has 12 residues. The CDR3 DNA is TGTGCCTGGAGTGAACGACGATATGGCTACACCTTC. Protein sequence: CAWSERRYGYTF.